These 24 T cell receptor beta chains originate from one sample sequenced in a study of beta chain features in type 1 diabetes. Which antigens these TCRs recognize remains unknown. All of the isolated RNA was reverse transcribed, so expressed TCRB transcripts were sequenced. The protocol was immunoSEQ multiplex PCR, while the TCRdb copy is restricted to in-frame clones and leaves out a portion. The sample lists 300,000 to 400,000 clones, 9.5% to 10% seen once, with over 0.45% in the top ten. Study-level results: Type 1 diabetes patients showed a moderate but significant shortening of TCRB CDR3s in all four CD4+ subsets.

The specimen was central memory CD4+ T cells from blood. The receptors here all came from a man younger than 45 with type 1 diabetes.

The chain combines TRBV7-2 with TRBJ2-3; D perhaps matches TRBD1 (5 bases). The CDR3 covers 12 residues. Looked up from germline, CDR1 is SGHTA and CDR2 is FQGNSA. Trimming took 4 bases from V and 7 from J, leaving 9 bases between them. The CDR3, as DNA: TGTGCCAGCAGCTCTCAGGGAAATACGCAGTATTTT. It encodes CASSSQGNTQYF.

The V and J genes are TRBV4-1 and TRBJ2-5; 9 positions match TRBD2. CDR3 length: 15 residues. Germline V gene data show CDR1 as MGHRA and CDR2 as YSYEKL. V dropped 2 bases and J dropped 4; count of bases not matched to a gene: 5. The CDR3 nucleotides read TGCGCCAGCAGCCAAACAGGGCGGGAGGGAGAGACCCAGTACTTC. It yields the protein CASSQTGREGETQYF.

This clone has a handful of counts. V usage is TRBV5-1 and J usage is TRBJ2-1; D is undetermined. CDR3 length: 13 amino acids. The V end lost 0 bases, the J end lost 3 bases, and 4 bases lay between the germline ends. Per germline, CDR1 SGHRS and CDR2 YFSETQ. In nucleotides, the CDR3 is TGCGCCAGCAGCTTGGGGCTCTACAATGAGCAGTTCTTC. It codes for CASSLGLYNEQFF.

The CDR3 reads CASSQYTGQTYQETQYF. Here the CDR3 DNA reads TGTGCCAGCAGCCAATACACGGGACAAACGTACCAAGAGACCCAGTACTTC. The chain recombines TRBV11-2 with TRBJ2-5; perhaps TRBD1 as D (6 bases). The V and J ends lost 5 bases and 0 bases respectively, with 19 bases between them. The CDR3 contains 17 residues. The germline gives CDR1 SGHAT, CDR2 FQNNGV.

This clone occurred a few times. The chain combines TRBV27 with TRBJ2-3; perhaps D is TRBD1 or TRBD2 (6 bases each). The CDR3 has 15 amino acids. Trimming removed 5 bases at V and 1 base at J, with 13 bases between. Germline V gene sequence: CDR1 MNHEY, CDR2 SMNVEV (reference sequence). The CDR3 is CASSKQGGGTDTQYF. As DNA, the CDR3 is TGTGCCAGCAGTAAACAGGGAGGTGGCACAGATACGCAGTATTTT.

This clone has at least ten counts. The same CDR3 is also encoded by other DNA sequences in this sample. The CDR3 is CASSPSGLTDTQYF. In nucleotides, the CDR3 is TGTGCCAGCTCACCCTCGGGACTAACAGATACGCAGTATTTT. This rearrangement joins TRBV18 to TRBJ2-3; TRBD2 matches 7 bases. The germline V gene has CDR1 KGHSH and CDR2 LQKENI. This CDR3 is 14 amino acids long. J gave up 3 bases and V 3 bases, and 3 bases lay outside the gene matches.

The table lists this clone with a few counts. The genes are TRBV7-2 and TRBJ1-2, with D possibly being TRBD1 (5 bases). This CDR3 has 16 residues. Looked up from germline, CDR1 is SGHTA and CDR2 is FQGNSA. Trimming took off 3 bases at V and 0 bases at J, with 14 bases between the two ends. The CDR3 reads CASSFEWDPTNYGYTF. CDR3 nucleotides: TGTGCCAGCAGCTTTGAATGGGACCCTACTAACTATGGCTACACCTTC.

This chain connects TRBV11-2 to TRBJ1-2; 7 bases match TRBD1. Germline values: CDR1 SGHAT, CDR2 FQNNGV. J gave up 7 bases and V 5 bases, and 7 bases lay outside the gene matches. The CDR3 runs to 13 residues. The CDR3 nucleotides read TGTGCCAGCAGCCGGCGACAGGGAGGTGGCTACACCTTC. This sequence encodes CASSRRQGGGYTF.

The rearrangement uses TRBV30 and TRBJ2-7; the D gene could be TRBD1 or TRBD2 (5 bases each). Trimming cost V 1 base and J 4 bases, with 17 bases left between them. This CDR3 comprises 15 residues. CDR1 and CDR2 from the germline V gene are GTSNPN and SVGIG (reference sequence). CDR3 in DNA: TGTGCCTGGAGTGGAGGGGTACAGAGCGCATACGAGCAGTACTTC. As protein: CAWSGGVQSAYEQYF.

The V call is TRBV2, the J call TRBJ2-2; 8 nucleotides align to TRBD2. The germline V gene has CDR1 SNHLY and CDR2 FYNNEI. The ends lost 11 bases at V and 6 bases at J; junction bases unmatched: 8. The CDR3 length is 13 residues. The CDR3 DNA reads TGTGCCGGAATTGGACTAGCCGCCGGGGAGCTGTTTTTT. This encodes CAGIGLAAGELFF.

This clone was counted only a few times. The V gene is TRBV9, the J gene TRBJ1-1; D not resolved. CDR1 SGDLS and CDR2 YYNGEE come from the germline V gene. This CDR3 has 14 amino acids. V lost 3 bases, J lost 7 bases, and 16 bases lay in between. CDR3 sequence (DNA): TGTGCCAGCAGCGACCAGGTGGGCGTTCGTGAAGCTTTCTTT. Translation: CASSDQVGVREAFF. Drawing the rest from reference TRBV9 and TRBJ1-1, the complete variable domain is DSGVTQTPKHLITATGQRVTLRCSPRSGDLSVYWYQQSLDQGLQFLIQYYNGEERAKGNILERFSAQQFPDLHSELNLSSLELGDSALYFCASSDQVGVREAFFGQGTRLTVV.

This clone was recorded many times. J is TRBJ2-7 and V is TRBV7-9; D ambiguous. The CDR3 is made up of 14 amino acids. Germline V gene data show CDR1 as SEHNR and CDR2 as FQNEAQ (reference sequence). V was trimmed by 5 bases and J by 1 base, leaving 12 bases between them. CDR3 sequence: CASSPFGSSYEQYF. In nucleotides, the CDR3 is TGTGCCAGCAGCCCCTTCGGCAGTTCCTACGAGCAGTACTTC. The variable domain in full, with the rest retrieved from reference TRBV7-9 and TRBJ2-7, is DTGVSQNPRHKITKRGQNVTFRCDPISEHNRLYWYRQTLGQGPEFLTYFQNEAQLEKSRLLSDRFSAERPKGSFSTLEIQRTEQGDSAMYLCASSPFGSSYEQYFGPGTRLTVT.

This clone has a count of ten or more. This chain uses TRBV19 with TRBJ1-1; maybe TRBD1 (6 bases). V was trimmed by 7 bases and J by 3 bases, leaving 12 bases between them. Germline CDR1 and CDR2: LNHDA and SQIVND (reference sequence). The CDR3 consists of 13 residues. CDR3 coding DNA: TGTGCCAGTAACAGGGATGGGGACACTGAAGCTTTCTTT. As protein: CASNRDGDTEAFF.

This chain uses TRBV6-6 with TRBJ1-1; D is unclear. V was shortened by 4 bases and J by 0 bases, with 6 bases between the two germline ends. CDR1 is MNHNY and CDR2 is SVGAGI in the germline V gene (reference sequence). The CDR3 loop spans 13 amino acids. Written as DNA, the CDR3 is TGTGCCAGCAGTTTGGAGATGAACACTGAAGCTTTCTTT. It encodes CASSLEMNTEAFF.

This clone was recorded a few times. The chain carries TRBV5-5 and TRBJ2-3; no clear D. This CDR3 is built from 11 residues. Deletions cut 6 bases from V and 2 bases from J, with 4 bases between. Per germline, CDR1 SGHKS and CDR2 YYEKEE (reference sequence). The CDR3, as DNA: TGTGCCAGCACTAACACAGATACGCAGTATTTT. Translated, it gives CASTNTDTQYF.

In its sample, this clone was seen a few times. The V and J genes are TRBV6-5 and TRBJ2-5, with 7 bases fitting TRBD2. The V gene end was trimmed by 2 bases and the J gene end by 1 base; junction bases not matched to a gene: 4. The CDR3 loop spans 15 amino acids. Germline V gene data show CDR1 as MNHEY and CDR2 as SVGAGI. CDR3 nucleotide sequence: TGTGCCAGCAGTTACCCGGGAGGCCCCCAAGAGACCCAGTACTTC. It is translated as CASSYPGGPQETQYF.

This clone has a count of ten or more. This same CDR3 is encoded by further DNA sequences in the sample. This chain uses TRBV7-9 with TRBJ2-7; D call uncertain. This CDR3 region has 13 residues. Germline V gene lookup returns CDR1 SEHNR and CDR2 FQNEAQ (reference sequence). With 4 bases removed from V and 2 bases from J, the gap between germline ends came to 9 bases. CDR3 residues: CASSSGRAYEQYF. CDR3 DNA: TGTGCCAGCAGCTCCGGACGGGCCTACGAGCAGTACTTC.

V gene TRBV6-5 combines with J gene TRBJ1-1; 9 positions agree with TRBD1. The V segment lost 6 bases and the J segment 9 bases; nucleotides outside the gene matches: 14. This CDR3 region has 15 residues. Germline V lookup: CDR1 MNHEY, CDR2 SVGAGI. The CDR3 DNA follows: TGTGCCAGCAGATTCATACAGGGGGCAGAGCCCCAAGCTTTCTTT. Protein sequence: CASRFIQGAEPQAFF.

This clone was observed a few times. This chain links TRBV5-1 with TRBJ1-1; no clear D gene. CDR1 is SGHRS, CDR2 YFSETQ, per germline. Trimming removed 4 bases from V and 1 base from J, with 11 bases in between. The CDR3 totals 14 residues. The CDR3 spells CASSESDWNTEAFF. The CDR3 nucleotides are TGCGCCAGCAGCGAGTCGGACTGGAACACTGAAGCTTTCTTT. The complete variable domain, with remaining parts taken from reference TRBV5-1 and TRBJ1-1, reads KAGVTQTPRYLIKTRGQQVTLSCSPISGHRSVSWYQQTPGQGLQFLFEYFSETQRNKGNFPGRFSGRQFSNSRSEMNVSTLELGDSALYLCASSESDWNTEAFFGQGTRLTVV.

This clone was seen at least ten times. CDR3 sequence: CASSPSGYNQPQHF. As DNA, the CDR3 is TGTGCCAGCAGCCCCTCGGGGTACAATCAGCCCCAGCATTTT. The chain recombines TRBV7-9 with TRBJ1-5; no clear D. Germline CDR1 SEHNR, CDR2 FQNEAQ (reference sequence). V was shortened by 5 bases and J by 3 bases, with 11 bases between the two germline ends. The CDR3 sequence is 14 residues long.

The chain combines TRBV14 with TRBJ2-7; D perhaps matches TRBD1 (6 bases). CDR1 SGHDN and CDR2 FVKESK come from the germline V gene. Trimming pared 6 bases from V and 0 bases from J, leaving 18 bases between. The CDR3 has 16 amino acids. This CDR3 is CASSLIFWTASYEQYF. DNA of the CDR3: TGTGCCAGCAGTCTCATCTTTTGGACAGCCTCCTACGAGCAGTACTTC.

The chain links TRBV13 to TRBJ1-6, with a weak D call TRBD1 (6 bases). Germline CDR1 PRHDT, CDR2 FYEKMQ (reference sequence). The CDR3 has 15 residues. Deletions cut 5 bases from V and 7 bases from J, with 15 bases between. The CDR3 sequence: CASSVNGGRNSPLHF. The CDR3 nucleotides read TGTGCCAGCAGCGTCAACGGGGGGCGAAATTCACCCCTCCACTTT. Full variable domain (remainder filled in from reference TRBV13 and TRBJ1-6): AAGVIQSPRHLIKEKRETATLKCYPIPRHDTVYWYQQGPGQDPQFLISFYEKMQSDKGSIPDRFSAQQFSDYHSELNMSSLELGDSALYFCASSVNGGRNSPLHFGNGTRLTVT.

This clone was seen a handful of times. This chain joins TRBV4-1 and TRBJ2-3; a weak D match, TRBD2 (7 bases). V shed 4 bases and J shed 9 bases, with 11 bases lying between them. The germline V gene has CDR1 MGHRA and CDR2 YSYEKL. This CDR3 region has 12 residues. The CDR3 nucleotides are TGCGCCAGCAGCCCGTGGGGGGGCACGCAGTATTTT. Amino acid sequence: CASSPWGGTQYF.

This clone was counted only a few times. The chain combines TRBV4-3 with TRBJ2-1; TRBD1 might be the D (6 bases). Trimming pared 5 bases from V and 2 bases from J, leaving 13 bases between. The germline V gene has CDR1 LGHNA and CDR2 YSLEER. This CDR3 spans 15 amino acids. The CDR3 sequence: CASSAPGDAYNEQFF. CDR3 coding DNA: TGCGCCAGCAGCGCCCCAGGGGACGCCTACAATGAGCAGTTCTTC.